This TCR beta chain came from a study of PD-L1 blockade in urothelial cancer. As for the study in general: Researchers found blood samples held a median of approximately 150,000 T cells.

From germline, CDR1 is SEHNR and CDR2 FQNEAQ (reference sequence). This CDR3 is built from 14 residues. Unmatched junction bases numbered 3, after V lost 1 base and J lost 5 bases. TCRdb's copy holds only in-frame clones and misses some; the assay was immunoSEQ multiplex PCR. The repertoire holds 55,000 to 70,000 clones, with about 86% as singletons. Specimen: PBMCs, collected around atezolizumab (anti-PD-L1) treatment. This receptor was identified in a man aged 50 to 60 with urothelial cancer. The genes are TRBV7-9 and TRBJ1-1; 8 nucleotides match TRBD1. The CDR3 nucleotides read TGTGCCAGCAGCTTAGGACAGGGGATGACTGAAGCTTTCTTT. It translates to CASSLGQGMTEAFF.